These 31 T cell receptor beta chains originate from one sample sequenced in a study of blood T cell repertoires in COVID-19. The table came from immunoSEQ multiplex PCR; TCRdb's copy has only in-frame clones and leaves some out. The sample contains approximately 300,000 clones, more than 75% of which appear only once. Sequencing was performed on peripheral blood. All receptors derive from a woman in her fifties or sixties with acute or convalescent COVID-19.

The V and J genes are TRBV7-3 and TRBJ2-2; tentatively, D is TRBD1 (6 bases). V was trimmed by 6 bases and J by 1 base, leaving 15 bases between them. The CDR3 has 16 amino acids. Germline-derived CDR1 and CDR2 are SGHTA and FQGTGA. The CDR3 DNA follows: TGTGCCAGCAGTTACAGACAGGTGCGGAACACCGGGGAGCTGTTTTTT. Translated: CASSYRQVRNTGELFF. Full variable domain (outside the CDR3, taken from reference TRBV7-3 and TRBJ2-2): GAGVSQTPSNKVTEKGKYVELRCDPISGHTALYWYRQSLGQGPEFLIYFQGTGAADDSGLPNDRFFAVRPEGSVSTLKIQRTERGDSAVYLCASSYRQVRNTGELFFGEGSRLTVL.

This chain uses TRBV10-3 with TRBJ2-3, with 9 bases that match TRBD1. The germline V gene has CDR1 ENHRY and CDR2 SYGVKD. The length of the CDR3 is 16 residues. J lost 0 bases, V lost 7 bases, and 8 bases had no gene match. CDR3 in amino acids: CAINKQGALSTDTQYF. For the CDR3, the DNA is TGTGCCATCAATAAACAGGGGGCGCTAAGCACAGATACGCAGTATTTT.

The chain joins TRBV7-3 to TRBJ2-3; the D is unclear. V was trimmed by 2 bases and J by 4 bases, leaving 16 bases between them. CDR3 length: 16 residues. Germline values: CDR1 SGHTA, CDR2 FQGTGA. This chain's CDR3 is CASSLLRPDLSDTQYF. The CDR3 DNA is TGTGCCAGCAGCTTACTCCGTCCAGATCTGTCAGATACGCAGTATTTT.

This chain joins TRBV7-9 and TRBJ1-1; D is perhaps TRBD1 (6 bases). The CDR3 has 15 amino acids. From germline, CDR1 is SEHNR and CDR2 FQNEAQ (reference sequence). Trimming pared 0 bases from V and 10 bases from J, leaving 18 bases between. CDR3 region: CASSLAETTGRAAFF. The CDR3 DNA sequence: TGTGCCAGCAGCTTAGCGGAGACAACAGGGCGGGCAGCTTTCTTT.

The V gene is TRBV6-1, the J gene TRBJ2-3, with a tentative D call TRBD2 (5 bases). CDR3 length: 17 amino acids. V was shortened by 4 bases and J by 2 bases, with 19 bases between the two germline ends. Germline assignment: CDR1 MNHNS and CDR2 SASEGT. CDR3 bases: TGTGCCAGCAGTGGTCGGGGAAACAAACGGGTCACAGATACGCAGTATTTT. Translated: CASSGRGNKRVTDTQYF.

The chain employs TRBV30 and TRBJ1-4, with a possible D match to TRBD1 (6 bases). The CDR3 contains 16 residues. V was clipped by 3 bases and J by 10 bases, with 24 bases between them. CDR1 GTSNPN and CDR2 SVGIG come from the germline V gene (reference sequence). CDR3 in amino acids: CAWRLRGLTGQGKLFF. The CDR3 DNA is TGTGCCTGGAGACTACGCGGCCTGACAGGTCAGGGAAAACTGTTTTTT.

V usage is TRBV30 and J usage is TRBJ1-2; D possibly corresponds to TRBD1 (5 bases). Germline-derived CDR1 and CDR2 are GTSNPN and SVGIG (reference sequence). Trimming cost V 3 bases and J 6 bases, with 17 bases left between them. The CDR3 has 14 residues. The CDR3 nucleotides are TGTGCCTGGAGGGCCCGGGGGGGGAGGAATGGCTACACCTTC. This gives the protein CAWRARGGRNGYTF.

The chain carries TRBV19 and TRBJ2-3; TRBD2 is a possible D gene (5 bases). The germline CDR1 and CDR2 sequences are LNHDA and SQIVND (reference sequence). V dropped 7 bases and J dropped 5 bases, with 19 bases sitting between them. This CDR3 region has 15 residues. The CDR3 loop is CASTNPRMAGDTQYF. The CDR3 DNA follows: TGTGCCAGTACCAATCCTAGAATGGCGGGAGATACGCAGTATTTT. The complete variable domain, with remaining parts taken from reference TRBV19 and TRBJ2-3, reads DGGITQSPKYLFRKEGQNVTLSCEQNLNHDAMYWYRQDPGQGLRLIYYSQIVNDFQKGDIAEGYSVSREKKESFPLTVTSAQKNPTAFYLCASTNPRMAGDTQYFGPGTRLTVL.

The chain carries TRBV7-3 and TRBJ2-2, with D perhaps matching TRBD2 (6 bases). Germline CDR1 is SGHTA and CDR2 is FQGTGA. V was clipped by 2 bases and J by 1 base, with 20 bases between them. The CDR3 spans 19 residues. In DNA, the CDR3 is TGTGCCAGCAGCTTAGGTCGGGAATTTGCGGGACGGAACACCGGGGAGCTGTTTTTT. Encoded protein: CASSLGREFAGRNTGELFF.

The CDR3 reads CASSFTRFGEQFF. The CDR3 DNA is TGTGCCAGCAGCTTTACTAGGTTTGGTGAGCAGTTCTTC. The gene calls are TRBV6-5 and TRBJ2-1; weak D call: TRBD2 (5 bases). Trimming shortened V by 6 bases and J by 9 bases, and 15 bases separated the two germline ends. The germline V gene has CDR1 MNHEY and CDR2 SVGAGI. The length of the CDR3 is 13 residues.

The chain employs TRBV7-8 and TRBJ2-2; 10 bases are shared with TRBD1. CDR3 size: 17 residues. Germline V gene lookup returns CDR1 SGHVS and CDR2 FQNEAQ. Trimming at V came to 5 bases and at J to 0 bases, leaving 6 bases not matched to a gene. CDR3 protein: CASSGGQGVPNTGELFF. CDR3 coding DNA: TGTGCCAGCAGCGGAGGACAGGGGGTCCCGAACACCGGGGAGCTGTTTTTT.

The rearrangement uses TRBV2 and TRBJ2-5, with 9 positions matching TRBD1. The CDR3 consists of 14 residues. Unmatched junction bases numbered 5, after V lost 6 bases and J lost 3 bases. Per germline, CDR1 SNHLY and CDR2 FYNNEI. CDR3 region: CASSYGTGKETQYF. DNA for the CDR3: TGTGCCAGCAGCTACGGGACAGGGAAAGAGACCCAGTACTTC.

The chain is built from TRBV7-3 and TRBJ1-1, with D tentatively TRBD1 (6 bases). Germline-derived CDR1 and CDR2 are SGHTA and FQGTGA. This CDR3 has 17 amino acids. The V end lost 3 bases, the J end lost 1 base, and 18 bases lay between the germline ends. The CDR3 nucleotides read TGTGCCAGCAGCTTTTTGGGGGGGCGCTTCGGGAACACTGAAGCTTTCTTT. Its protein is CASSFLGGRFGNTEAFF.

The rearrangement links TRBV11-2 to TRBJ2-5, with 9 bases fitting TRBD1. The V gene's germline CDR1 is SGHAT and CDR2 FQNNGV. The V segment lost 4 bases and the J segment 3 bases; nucleotides outside the gene matches: 12. The CDR3 is 17 residues long. CDR3 region: CASSYLYIRDREETQYF. For the CDR3, the DNA is TGTGCCAGCAGCTATCTATATATTCGGGACAGGGAAGAGACCCAGTACTTC.

The rearrangement uses TRBV12-3 or TRBV12-4 and TRBJ1-2; D not certain. V shed 6 bases and J shed 8 bases, with 16 bases lying between them. The CDR3 spans 13 residues. The DNA of the CDR3 is TGTGCCAGCAGCTCCGGCCTAACGGGGGGCTACACCTTC. Its protein is CASSSGLTGGYTF.

The rearrangement uses TRBV27 and TRBJ1-6; TRBD1 aligns across 8 bases. CDR1 and CDR2 from the germline V gene are MNHEY and SMNVEV (reference sequence). The CDR3 runs 20 residues. V gave up 2 bases and J gave up 0 bases; unmatched junction bases: 12. The DNA of the CDR3 is TGTGCCAGCAGTTTAGCGCTCAGGGGGCCTCAGAGCTCCTATAATTCACCCCTCCACTTT. This gives the protein CASSLALRGPQSSYNSPLHF.

The chain employs TRBV28 and TRBJ1-5, with 9 bases aligning to TRBD1. Germline CDR1 is MDHEN and CDR2 is SYDVKM. J lost 5 bases, V lost 4 bases, and 3 bases had no gene match. This CDR3 is 14 amino acids long. The CDR3 protein is CASSWTGAYQPQHF. The CDR3 coding sequence is TGTGCCAGCAGTTGGACAGGGGCTTATCAGCCCCAGCATTTT.

V usage is TRBV25-1 and J usage is TRBJ2-1; a possible D gene is TRBD1 (5 bases). This CDR3 contains 13 residues. The ends were cut back, 6 bases at V and 0 bases at J, with 6 bases in the middle. The V gene's germline CDR1 is MGHDK and CDR2 SYGVNS. For the CDR3, the DNA is TGTGCCAGCAGGGACAACTCCTACAATGAGCAGTTCTTC. It specifies CASRDNSYNEQFF.

The chain couples TRBV19 to TRBJ2-1; 9 nucleotides agree with TRBD1. The CDR3 length is 15 residues. With V trimmed by 1 base and J by 12 bases, 10 bases remained unmatched. The germline gives CDR1 LNHDA, CDR2 SQIVND (reference sequence). In DNA form, the CDR3 reads TGTGCCAGTAGTATAGCCCAACCGGGACAGGGATTGCAGTTCTTC. Translated: CASSIAQPGQGLQFF.

This rearrangement joins TRBV2 to TRBJ1-4; 10 bases fit TRBD1. After removal of 3 bases from V and 2 bases from J, the junction contained 9 bases not matched to a gene. CDR1 is SNHLY, CDR2 FYNNEI, per germline. The CDR3 loop spans 18 amino acids. The CDR3: CASSDPGQGRRTNEKLFF. DNA for the CDR3: TGTGCCAGCAGTGACCCGGGACAGGGGCGCCGGACTAATGAAAAACTGTTTTTT.

The chain employs TRBV25-1 and TRBJ1-2, with 8 nucleotides matching TRBD1. V shed 5 bases, J shed 3 bases, and the junction held 8 bases outside the gene matches. Germline V gives CDR1 MGHDK, CDR2 SYGVNS. CDR3 size: 15 residues. Here the CDR3 reads CASSLGRGRDYGYTF. The CDR3 DNA follows: TGTGCCAGCAGTTTGGGCAGGGGGCGAGACTATGGCTACACCTTC.

This chain joins TRBV5-8 and TRBJ1-5, with D uncertain. V was shortened by 0 bases and J by 4 bases, with 5 bases between the two germline ends. The length of the CDR3 is 13 residues. From germline, CDR1 is SGHTS and CDR2 YDEGEE. The CDR3 is CASSLDRNQPQHF. The CDR3 DNA reads TGTGCCAGCAGCTTGGATCGTAATCAGCCCCAGCATTTT.

This sequence joins TRBV5-1 and TRBJ1-1; TRBD1 matches at 7 bases. Per germline, CDR1 SGHRS and CDR2 YFSETQ. CDR3 length: 13 residues. J lost 8 bases, V lost 3 bases, and 7 bases had no gene match. The CDR3 DNA reads as TGCGCCAGCAGCTCCGAGGGGGCACCCGAAGCTTTCTTT. As protein: CASSSEGAPEAFF.

This chain joins TRBV7-3 and TRBJ2-1; TRBD1 aligns across 11 bases. Germline V CDR1 and CDR2: SGHTA, FQGTGA. V lost 5 bases and J lost 6; bases outside the gene matches: 6. The CDR3 consists of 15 residues. The CDR3 sequence is CASSPGTGGSNEQFF. The CDR3 coding sequence is TGTGCCAGCAGCCCCGGGACAGGGGGGTCCAATGAGCAGTTCTTC.

About this clone: Different DNA sequences within this sample yield the same CDR3. The gene calls are TRBV4-2 and TRBJ1-5; D is uncertain. Germline V gene sequence: CDR1 LGHNA, CDR2 YNFKEQ. The V end was cut by 0 bases, the J end by 2 bases, with 11 bases between. This CDR3 is built from 16 residues. The CDR3 DNA follows: TGTGCCAGCAGCCAAGATAGTGCCCGAGGCAATCAGCCCCAGCATTTT. It yields the protein CASSQDSARGNQPQHF.

V usage is TRBV5-1 and J usage is TRBJ2-7, with a possible D match to TRBD1 (5 bases). CDR1 SGHRS and CDR2 YFSETQ come from the germline V gene. The CDR3 consists of 13 residues. V lost 1 base and J 2 bases, leaving 7 bases between the germline ends. The CDR3 region is CASSLRQPYEQYF. CDR3 nucleotides: TGCGCCAGCAGCTTGAGACAGCCCTACGAGCAGTACTTC.

The CDR3 is CASSLGGTGGFGAEQYF. DNA for the CDR3: TGTGCCAGCAGCTTAGGAGGAACAGGGGGGTTTGGGGCCGAGCAGTACTTC. The V gene is TRBV7-6, the J gene TRBJ2-7; TRBD1 matches 8 bases. CDR3 length equals 17 residues. V trimming: 1 base; J trimming: 6 bases; junction bases outside the gene matches: 14. Germline V gene sequence: CDR1 SGHVS, CDR2 FNYEAQ. Supplemented by reference TRBV7-6 and TRBJ2-7, the full variable domain reads GAGVSQSPRYKVTKRGQDVALRCDPISGHVSLYWYRQALGQGPEFLTYFNYEAQQDKSGLPNDRFSAERPEGSISTLTIQRTEQRDSAMYRCASSLGGTGGFGAEQYFGPGTRLTVT.

CDR3 coding DNA: TGTGCCAGCAGCTTAGCAGCTAGCGGGACCCAGTACTTC. Its translation: CASSLAASGTQYF. This rearrangement joins TRBV7-3 to TRBJ2-5; 7 positions match TRBD2. Germline CDR1 reads SGHTA; CDR2 reads FQGTGA. The CDR3 totals 13 residues. V gave up 2 bases and J gave up 7 bases; unmatched junction bases: 4. Full variable domain (outside the CDR3, taken from reference TRBV7-3 and TRBJ2-5): GAGVSQTPSNKVTEKGKYVELRCDPISGHTALYWYRQSLGQGPEFLIYFQGTGAADDSGLPNDRFFAVRPEGSVSTLKIQRTERGDSAVYLCASSLAASGTQYFGPGTRLLVL.

The chain is built from TRBV27 and TRBJ2-5, with D possibly being TRBD2 (5 bases). The CDR3 extends over 15 amino acids. Germline V lookup: CDR1 MNHEY, CDR2 SMNVEV (reference sequence). The germline V and J ends were trimmed by 2 bases and 5 bases, with 15 bases remaining between them. In DNA form, the CDR3 reads TGTGCCAGCAGTTTAGACGCGGGTAATTTGGAGACCCAGTACTTC. Its translation: CASSLDAGNLETQYF.

V usage is TRBV5-1 and J usage is TRBJ2-5, with D tentatively TRBD2 (6 bases). V lost 4 bases to trimming and J lost 0 bases, with 10 bases between them. The CDR3 has 14 amino acids. Germline V gene data show CDR1 as SGHRS and CDR2 as YFSETQ. The CDR3: CASSAAGYQETQYF. In nucleotides, the CDR3 is TGCGCCAGCAGCGCGGCGGGGTACCAAGAGACCCAGTACTTC.

This chain links TRBV9 with TRBJ2-5, with D perhaps matching TRBD1 (5 bases). Trimming took 4 bases from V and 5 from J, leaving 15 bases between them. CDR3 length equals 14 residues. Germline V lookup: CDR1 SGDLS, CDR2 YYNGEE. As DNA, the CDR3 is TGTGCCAGCAGCCCACTTAAAGGGGTGGAGACCCAGTACTTC. Protein: CASSPLKGVETQYF. The variable domain in full, with the rest retrieved from reference TRBV9 and TRBJ2-5, is DSGVTQTPKHLITATGQRVTLRCSPRSGDLSVYWYQQSLDQGLQFLIQYYNGEERAKGNILERFSAQQFPDLHSELNLSSLELGDSALYFCASSPLKGVETQYFGPGTRLLVL.